Below, one T cell receptor (beta chain) is given with its context. The antigen remains undetermined. The data are from a study of cytomegalovirus exposure and HLA in healthy donors. PCR amplification relied on 60 Vbeta primers (plus 13 Jbeta primers). Sequencing was performed with immunoSEQ multiplex PCR; in TCRdb, only in-frame clones are kept and a portion is missing. The table has under 200,000 clones, more than 65% seen once. The CDR3 contains 18 residues. Study results and limitations: Reportedly, a later analysis found an Asian-associated ancestry cluster had fewer N-insertions than the approximately 640-donor mean.

This clonotype was obtained from a woman aged 40 to 49 in good health and CMV-seropositive. The sequenced material came from PBMCs. V is TRBV21-1 and J is TRBJ2-7; TRBD2 was called by the table and not checked on the DNA. TRBV21-1 is shown as a pseudogene. The CDR3 reads CASSPWTSGGDHSYEQYF. The CDR3 coding sequence is TGTGCCAGCAGCCCATGGACTAGCGGGGGGGATCACTCCTACGAGCAGTACTTC.